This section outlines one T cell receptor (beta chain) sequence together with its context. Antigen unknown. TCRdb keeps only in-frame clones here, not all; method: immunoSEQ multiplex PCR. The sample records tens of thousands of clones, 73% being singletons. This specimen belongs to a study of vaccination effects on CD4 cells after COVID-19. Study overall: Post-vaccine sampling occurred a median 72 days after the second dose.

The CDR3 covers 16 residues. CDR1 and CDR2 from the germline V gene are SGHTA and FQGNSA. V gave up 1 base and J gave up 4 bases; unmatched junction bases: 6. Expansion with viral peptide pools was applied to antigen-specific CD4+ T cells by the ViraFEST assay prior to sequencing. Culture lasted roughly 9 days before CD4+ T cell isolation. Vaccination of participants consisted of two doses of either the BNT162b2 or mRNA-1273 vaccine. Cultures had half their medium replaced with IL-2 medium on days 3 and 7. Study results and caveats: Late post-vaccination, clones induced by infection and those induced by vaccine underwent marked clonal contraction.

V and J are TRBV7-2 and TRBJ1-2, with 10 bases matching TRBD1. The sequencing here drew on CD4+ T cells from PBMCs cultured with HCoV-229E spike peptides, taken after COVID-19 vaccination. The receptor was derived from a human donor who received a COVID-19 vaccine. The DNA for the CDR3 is TGTGCCAGCAGCTTAGGGGCGGGACAGGGGTCCTATGGCTACACCTTC. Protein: CASSLGAGQGSYGYTF.